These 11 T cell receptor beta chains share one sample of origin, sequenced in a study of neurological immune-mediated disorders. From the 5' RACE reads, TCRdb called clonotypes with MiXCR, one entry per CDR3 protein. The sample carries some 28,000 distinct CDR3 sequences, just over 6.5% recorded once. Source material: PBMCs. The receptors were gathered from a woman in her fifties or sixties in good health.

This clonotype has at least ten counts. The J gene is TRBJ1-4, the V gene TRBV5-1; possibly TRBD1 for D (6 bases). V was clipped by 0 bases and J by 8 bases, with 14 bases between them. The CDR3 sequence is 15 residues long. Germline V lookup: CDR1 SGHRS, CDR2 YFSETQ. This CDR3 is CASSLDSRGGEKLFF. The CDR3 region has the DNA TGCGCCAGCAGCTTGGATTCCAGGGGTGGCGAAAAACTGTTTTTT. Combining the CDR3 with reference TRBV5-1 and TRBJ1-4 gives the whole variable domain KAGVTQTPRYLIKTRGQQVTLSCSPISGHRSVSWYQQTPGQGLQFLFEYFSETQRNKGNFPGRFSGRQFSNSRSEMNVSTLELGDSALYLCASSLDSRGGEKLFFGSGTQLSVL.

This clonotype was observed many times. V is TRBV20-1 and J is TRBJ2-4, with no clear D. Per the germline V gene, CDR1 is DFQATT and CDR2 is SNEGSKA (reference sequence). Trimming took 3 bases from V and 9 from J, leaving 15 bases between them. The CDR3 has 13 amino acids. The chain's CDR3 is CSARWTSQGIQYF. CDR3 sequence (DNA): TGCAGTGCTAGGTGGACCTCCCAAGGCATTCAGTACTTC.

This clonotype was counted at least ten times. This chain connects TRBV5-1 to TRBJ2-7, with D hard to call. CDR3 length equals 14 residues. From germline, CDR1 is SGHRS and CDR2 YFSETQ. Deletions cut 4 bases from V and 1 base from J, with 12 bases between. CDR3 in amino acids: CASSPGRQSYEQYF. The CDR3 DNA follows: TGCGCCAGCAGCCCGGGTCGGCAGTCCTACGAGCAGTACTTC.

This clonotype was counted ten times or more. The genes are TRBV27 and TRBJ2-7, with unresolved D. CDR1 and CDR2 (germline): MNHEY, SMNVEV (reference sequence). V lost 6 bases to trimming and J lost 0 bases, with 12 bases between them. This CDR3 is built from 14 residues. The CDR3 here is CASRTRQVSYEQYF. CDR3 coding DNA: TGTGCCAGCAGAACCCGACAAGTCTCCTACGAGCAGTACTTC.

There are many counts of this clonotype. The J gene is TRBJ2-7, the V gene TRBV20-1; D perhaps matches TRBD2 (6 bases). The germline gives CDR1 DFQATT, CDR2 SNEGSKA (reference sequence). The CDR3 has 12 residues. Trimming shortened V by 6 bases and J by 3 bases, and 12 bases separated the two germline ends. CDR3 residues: CSAQWGGYEQYF. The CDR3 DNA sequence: TGCAGTGCCCAGTGGGGAGGCTACGAGCAGTACTTC.

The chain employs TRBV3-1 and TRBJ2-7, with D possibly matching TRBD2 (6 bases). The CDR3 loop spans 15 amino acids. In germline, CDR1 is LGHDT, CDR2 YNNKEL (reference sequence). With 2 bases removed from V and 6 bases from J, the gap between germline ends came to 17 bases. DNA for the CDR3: TGTGCCAGCAGCCAAAGTTCTCGCGGGATACGCGAGCAGTACTTC. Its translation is CASSQSSRGIREQYF.

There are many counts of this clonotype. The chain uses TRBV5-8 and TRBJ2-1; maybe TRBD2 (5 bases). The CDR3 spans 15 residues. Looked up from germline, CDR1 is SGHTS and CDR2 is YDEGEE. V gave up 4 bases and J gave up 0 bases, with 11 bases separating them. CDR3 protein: CASSPSSSSYNEQFF. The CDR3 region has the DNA TGTGCCAGCAGCCCTAGCTCGAGCTCCTACAATGAGCAGTTCTTC.

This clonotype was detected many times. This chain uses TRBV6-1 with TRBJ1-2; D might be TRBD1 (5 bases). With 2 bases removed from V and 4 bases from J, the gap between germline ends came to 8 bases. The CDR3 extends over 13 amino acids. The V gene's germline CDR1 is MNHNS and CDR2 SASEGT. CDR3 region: CASSERQTYGYTF. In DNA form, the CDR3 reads TGTGCCAGCAGTGAAAGACAGACCTATGGCTACACCTTC.

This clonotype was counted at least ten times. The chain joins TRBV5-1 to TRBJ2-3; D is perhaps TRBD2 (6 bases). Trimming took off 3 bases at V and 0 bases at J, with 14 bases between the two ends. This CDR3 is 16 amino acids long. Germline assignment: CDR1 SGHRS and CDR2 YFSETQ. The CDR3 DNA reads TGCGCCAGCAGCTATACTTGGACTATCAGCACAGATACGCAGTATTTT. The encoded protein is CASSYTWTISTDTQYF. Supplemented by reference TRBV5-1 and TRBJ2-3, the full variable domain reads KAGVTQTPRYLIKTRGQQVTLSCSPISGHRSVSWYQQTPGQGLQFLFEYFSETQRNKGNFPGRFSGRQFSNSRSEMNVSTLELGDSALYLCASSYTWTISTDTQYFGPGTRLTVL.

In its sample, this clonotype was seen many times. This CDR3 reads CASSLVIRLAGGRSGYEQYF. DNA for the CDR3: TGTGCCAGCAGCTTAGTTATCCGACTAGCGGGAGGTAGATCGGGCTACGAGCAGTACTTC. The J gene is TRBJ2-7, the V gene TRBV7-9; TRBD2 matches 13 bases. This CDR3 region has 20 residues. Germline lookup yields CDR1 SEHNR and CDR2 FQNEAQ (reference sequence). With V trimmed by 1 base and J by 3 bases, 15 bases remained unmatched.

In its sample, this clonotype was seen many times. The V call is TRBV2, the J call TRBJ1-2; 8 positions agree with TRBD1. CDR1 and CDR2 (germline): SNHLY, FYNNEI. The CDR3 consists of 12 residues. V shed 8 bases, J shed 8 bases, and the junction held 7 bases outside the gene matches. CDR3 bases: TGTGCCAGCTCAGGGACAGGCAGCGGCTACACCTTC. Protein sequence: CASSGTGSGYTF.